The sequence of this T cell receptor beta chain was determined in a study of blood T cell repertoires in COVID-19 (dated by TCRdb to the early 2020s). Context from the whole study: The collaborator samples originated in the United States, Italy and Spain and spanned the acute and convalescent phases of COVID-19. The material from the prospective study consisted of cDNA or gDNA derived from T cells, B-cell-depleted T cells, or PBMCs. Subjects who had been exposed to COVID-19, were actively infected with it, or had recovered from it provided the deeply sampled blood TCRbeta repertoires that made up the dataset. The repertoires were made available in a free public database intended to serve as a resource for research on the immune response to SARS-CoV-2. The samples were drawn from two sources: the first 160 participants of the ongoing ImmuneRACE study, and fewer than 1,500 subjects contributed by 6 global collaborators. Nearly every sample came with metadata listing a de-identified subject ID, COVID-19 status, age in years and sex. Where available, HLA class I and class II types were taken from metadata supplied by the sample provider and were not determined by assay-based typing.

CDR1 MDHEN and CDR2 SYDVKM were looked up in the germline V gene. The CDR3 spans 14 residues, from the cysteine through the phenylalanine. Only the CDR3 part of the read is kept: 42 bases, read in frame from the first base. V loses 11 bases of germline sequence and J loses 1 base, and the interval between the two ends is 17 bases. TCRbeta CDR3 regions were amplified from genomic DNA by means of the immunoSEQ Assay, a bias-controlled multiplex PCR. Under the source paper's analysis protocol: Within the assay, amplification of reference gene primers was used to estimate how many nucleated cells each sample contained. To quantify the absolute abundance of each unique TCRbeta CDR3 rearrangement, sequence reads were collapsed and filtered. Productive Simpson clonality was computed per sample as the square root of Simpson's diversity index over productive rearrangements. TCRdb mirrors the immuneACCESS table, restricted to in-frame sequences. Some clones are absent from its copies; in checked studies, under half trace to an unresolved V gene, and the reason for the others is unknown. From that table come the V and J calls and clone size; the DNA was used to work out D and trimming. Present in this sample are about 100,000 clones, roughly 92% of which were seen just once. Approximately 2.2% of the sample is in the top ten clones.

On this clone itself: The antigen it recognizes is unknown. Per-base quality was not reported, and no clone a single base away is much larger than it.

The paper as a whole reports these results and caveats: The quantity of clinical and demographic metadata differed by source and by participant and was supplied without curation.

Each collaborating institution followed its own protocols to collect whole blood in K2EDTA tubes. For TCRbeta analysis, collaborators shipped samples in one of three forms: frozen whole blood, isolated PBMCs, or DNA extracted from either of those sample types. The TCR sequence derives from a man in his forties or fifties with active COVID-19. The sequence is built from TRBV28 and TRBJ1-2, with TRBD1 tentatively as D gene (6 bases match). Sample: peripheral blood. The CDR3 amino acid sequence is: CASIRGALNYGYTF. The nucleotides read TGTGCCTCTATCCGGGGGGCGCTTAACTATGGCTACACCTTC.